What follows are 5 T cell receptor beta chains derived from one specimen sequenced in a study of blood T cell repertoires in COVID-19. Only in-frame clones appear in the TCRdb table, and some are missing; sequencing was by immunoSEQ multiplex PCR. Among 200,000 to 300,000 clones listed, 88% were seen once. Sequenced: peripheral blood. The origin of the receptors is a human donor in a cohort sampled during active COVID-19.

The rearrangement uses TRBV24-1 and TRBJ2-7; 8 positions match TRBD2. This CDR3 comprises 15 residues. Germline loops: CDR1 KGHDR, CDR2 SFDVKD. V gave up 2 bases and J gave up 2 bases; unmatched junction bases: 4. The CDR3 DNA is TGTGCCACCAGTGATTCCCGGGGGGGGACCTACGAGCAGTACTTC. It specifies CATSDSRGGTYEQYF.

The V and J genes are TRBV9 and TRBJ2-3; unclear D gene. V gave up 4 bases and J gave up 6 bases, with 15 bases separating them. The CDR3 loop spans 14 amino acids. Looked up from germline, CDR1 is SGDLS and CDR2 is YYNGEE. CDR3 sequence: CASSSLTQRDTQYF. In DNA, the CDR3 is TGTGCCAGCAGCTCCCTGACCCAGAGGGATACGCAGTATTTT.

Only one count was recorded for this clone. This chain joins TRBV7-2 and TRBJ1-1; D perhaps matches TRBD1 (5 bases). The CDR3 extends over 15 amino acids. Germline CDR1 and CDR2: SGHTA and FQGNSA. V was shortened by 4 bases and J by 0 bases, with 12 bases between the two germline ends. The CDR3 region is CASSSPGFMNTEAFF. The CDR3 DNA follows: TGTGCCAGCAGCTCCCCAGGGTTCATGAACACTGAAGCTTTCTTT.

The rearrangement uses TRBV7-9 and TRBJ2-7; the D gene is possibly TRBD2 (5 bases). CDR1 is SEHNR, CDR2 FQNEAQ, per germline (reference sequence). There are 14 residues in the CDR3. Trimming took off 0 bases at V and 7 bases at J, with 13 bases between the two ends. The CDR3 DNA sequence: TGTGCCAGCAGCTTAGCGAAGGTCGGGGTAGAGCAGTACTTC. It translates to CASSLAKVGVEQYF.

The rearrangement joins TRBV18 to TRBJ2-7, with 8 nucleotides matching TRBD1. Unmatched junction bases numbered 23, after V lost 3 bases and J lost 4 bases. The length of the CDR3 is 20 residues. The germline V gene encodes CDR1 KGHSH and CDR2 LQKENI. Here the CDR3 DNA reads TGTGCCAGCTCACCTCTCCTCGGAGACAGGGGACCAGATACCTATTACGAGCAGTACTTC. Encoded protein: CASSPLLGDRGPDTYYEQYF. Together with reference TRBV18 and TRBJ2-7, the CDR3 gives the full variable domain: NAGVMQNPRHLVRRRGQEARLRCSPMKGHSHVYWYRQLPEEGLKFMVYLQKENIIDESGMPKERFSAEFPKEGPSILRIQQVVRGDSAAYFCASSPLLGDRGPDTYYEQYFGPGTRLTVT.